This T cell receptor (beta chain) appears in the sequencing data of a study of OX40 agonist ivuxolimab in advanced cancers. Study at large: Each patient was given ivuxolimab into a vein every 2 weeks, at 0.01 to 10 mg/kg.

Of note for this clone: Its antigen is undetermined.

Study observations and caveats: On average, CD8+ T cells had more expanded clones than CD4+. Still undetermined is the antigen specificity of the expanded peripheral T cells. Clonal expansion in partial responders at 0.1-3.0 mg/kg ranked among the lowest.

V gave up 0 bases and J gave up 0 bases, with 12 bases separating them. The germline gives CDR1 MGHRA, CDR2 YSYEKL. The CDR3 totals 17 residues. Sequencing was performed with immunoSEQ multiplex PCR; in TCRdb, only in-frame clones are kept and a portion is missing. The data hold around 66,000 clones, with approximately 90% observed a single time. J is TRBJ1-5 and V is TRBV4-1; D might be TRBD1 (5 bases). Sequenced here: CD4+ or CD8+ T cells sorted from blood, sampled in a trial of the OX40 agonist ivuxolimab. This TCR came from an adult with an advanced solid tumor such as melanoma, head and neck, liver or kidney cancer. The chain's CDR3 is CASSQDLGEYSNQPQHF. The CDR3 DNA reads as TGCGCCAGCAGCCAAGATTTGGGGGAGTATAGCAATCAGCCCCAGCATTTT.